These 6 T cell receptor beta chains were all obtained from the same sample, sequenced in a study of monozygotic twins with inflammatory bowel disease. After re-calling the 5' RACE reads, TCRdb lists one entry per CDR3 protein, DNA absent. This listing includes about 450,000 distinct CDR3 sequences. Sequencing used blood. Receptors originate from a human donor with ulcerative colitis or Crohn's disease, or a healthy co-twin of an affected twin (not recorded which).

The gene calls are TRBV2 and TRBJ1-1. The CDR3 is 14 amino acids. Germline CDR1 and CDR2: SNHLY and FYNNEI. CDR3 amino acids: CASSESARNTEAFF.

The gene calls are TRBV29-1 and TRBJ2-1; the D call of TRBD1 rests on TCRdb alone, since no DNA is present to check it. Germline V CDR1 and CDR2: SQVTM, ANQGSEA. The CDR3 spans 13 residues. The CDR3 region is CSAIEGRYNEQFF.

The J gene is TRBJ2-3, the V gene TRBV11-2. The CDR3 is 13 amino acids. Looked up from germline, CDR1 is SGHAT and CDR2 is FQNNGV. The CDR3 region is CASSFLGSDTQYF.

This rearrangement joins TRBV20-1 to TRBJ2-7; the TRBD1 assignment by TCRdb is unverifiable without DNA. CDR1 and CDR2 (germline): DFQATT, SNEGSKA (reference sequence). This CDR3 spans 13 amino acids. The CDR3 spells CSAGREETYEQYF.

V is TRBV29-1 and J is TRBJ1-5. Germline V gene data show CDR1 as SQVTM and CDR2 as ANQGSEA. CDR3 size: 13 residues. The CDR3: CSVGHNSNQPQHF.

V usage is TRBV7-2 and J usage is TRBJ1-4. Germline V gene sequence: CDR1 SGHTA, CDR2 FQGNSA. This CDR3 is built from 14 residues. This CDR3 is CASSPGVWGEKLFF. The full variable domain, its missing parts supplied by reference TRBV7-2 and TRBJ1-4, is GAGVSQSPSNKVTEKGKDVELRCDPISGHTALYWYRQSLGQGLEFLIYFQGNSAPDKSGLPSDRFSAERTGGSVSTLTIQRTQQEDSAVYLCASSPGVWGEKLFFGSGTQLSVL.